Presented here are 7 T cell receptor beta chains from one specimen sequenced in a study of spatial heterogeneity in lung cancer. The time point: sample taken at primary tumor resection. Unsorted samples of tumor, nontumor lung or frozen PBMC had their whole RNA sequenced. In TCRdb, the 5' RACE reads were re-called with MiXCR into one record per CDR3 protein. This sample carries 95,000 or so distinct CDR3 sequences, around 10% of them seen once, and the ten largest clones take 6.9%. This sample comprised PBMCs, obtained at surgery. These receptors were collected from a male donor with early-stage non-small cell lung cancer.

This clonotype was seen many times. The rearrangement joins TRBV4-1 to TRBJ2-3, with TRBD1 identical over 7 bases. Germline CDR1 MGHRA, CDR2 YSYEKL. The V and J ends lost 4 bases and 8 bases, in that order; junction bases with no gene match: 9. CDR3 length equals 14 residues. CDR3 bases: TGCGCCAGCAGCCGGCCAGACAGGGACGCTACGCAGTATTTT. Translating it yields CASSRPDRDATQYF.

This clonotype was seen repeatedly, ten times or more. The chain links TRBV28 to TRBJ2-3; D possibly corresponds to TRBD2 (6 bases). This CDR3 contains 14 residues. Trimming cost V 4 bases and J 1 base, with 9 bases left between them. Germline V gene sequence: CDR1 MDHEN, CDR2 SYDVKM. The CDR3 DNA is TGTGCCAGCAGTTCCGGGACTCGCACAGATACGCAGTATTTT. This encodes CASSSGTRTDTQYF.

This clonotype has a handful of counts. This chain joins TRBV6-2 or TRBV6-3 and TRBJ2-7; perhaps D is TRBD1 or TRBD2 (5 bases each). V lost 2 bases, J lost 7 bases, and 18 bases lay in between. CDR3 length: 15 amino acids. Germline CDR1 MNHEY, CDR2 SVGEGT. CDR3 DNA: TGTGCCAGCAGTTACGGGGGTGGACCAGAAGGGGAGCAGTACTTC. This translates into CASSYGGGPEGEQYF.

The sample holds a few counts of this clonotype. The chain is built from TRBV27 and TRBJ2-5, with TRBD1 matching over 9 bases. Per the germline V gene, CDR1 is MNHEY and CDR2 is SMNVEV (reference sequence). V trimming: 5 bases; J trimming: 2 bases; junction bases outside the gene matches: 12. The CDR3 totals 17 residues. CDR3 sequence reads: CASSPLPGQGRQETQYF. CDR3 nucleotides: TGTGCCAGCAGTCCCCTCCCCGGACAGGGGCGGCAAGAGACCCAGTACTTC.

This clonotype was detected ten times or more. The chain joins TRBV4-1 to TRBJ2-7; unclear D gene. The CDR3 runs 13 residues. The V gene's germline CDR1 is MGHRA and CDR2 YSYEKL. V was cut by 0 bases and J by 3 bases, with 6 bases left in between. CDR3 sequence (DNA): TGCGCCAGCAGCCAAGAGTGGGGCTACGAGCAGTACTTC. Translating it yields CASSQEWGYEQYF.

This clonotype showed up many times. The V gene is TRBV6-2 or TRBV6-3, the J gene TRBJ2-1; D is uncertain. Trimming removed 5 bases at V and 5 bases at J, with 13 bases between. CDR1 and CDR2 from the germline V gene are MNHEY and SVGEGT. The CDR3 has 14 residues. The CDR3 reads CASSELAGNNEQFF. The CDR3 DNA is TGTGCCAGCAGTGAATTAGCTGGGAACAATGAGCAGTTCTTC.

This clonotype was detected only a few times. The chain joins TRBV5-1 to TRBJ2-1, with 13 positions matching TRBD2. V lost 4 bases, J lost 0 bases, and 4 bases stayed unmatched. This CDR3 has 17 residues. From germline, CDR1 is SGHRS and CDR2 YFSETQ. The CDR3 reads CASSPGLAGTSYNEQFF. The CDR3 DNA is TGCGCCAGCAGCCCGGGACTAGCGGGGACCTCCTACAATGAGCAGTTCTTC.